This TCR beta chain was identified in a study of T cell responses to AZD1222 COVID-19 vaccine. Data came from immunoSEQ multiplex PCR; TCRdb stores just in-frame clones and leaves some out. The table lists 110,000 to 150,000 clones, 93% of them singletons, with just over 5% in the top ten. Findings and caveats of the study: It was only after the peak T cell response that any repertoires were sampled. Vaccination with two AZD1222 doses was followed by a rise in Spike-specific TCR breadth and depth. Nearly half of the spike-specific TCRs reportedly recognize variant regions that carry no mutations. Clonal diversity may have been underestimated, and the donors were mostly white British, with more females than males.

Germline V lookup: CDR1 GTSNPN, CDR2 SVGIG (reference sequence). This CDR3 spans 11 amino acids. V was pared by 0 bases and J by 3 bases, with 2 bases between. Of note for this clone: Its target is unknown.

The clonotype comes from an adult in good health. The J gene is TRBJ1-1, the V gene TRBV30; D not resolved. The source material was peripheral blood, sampled on day 0 of AZD1222 vaccination. The CDR3 bases are TGTGCCTGGAGTGTACACACTGAAGCTTTCTTT. It encodes CAWSVHTEAFF.